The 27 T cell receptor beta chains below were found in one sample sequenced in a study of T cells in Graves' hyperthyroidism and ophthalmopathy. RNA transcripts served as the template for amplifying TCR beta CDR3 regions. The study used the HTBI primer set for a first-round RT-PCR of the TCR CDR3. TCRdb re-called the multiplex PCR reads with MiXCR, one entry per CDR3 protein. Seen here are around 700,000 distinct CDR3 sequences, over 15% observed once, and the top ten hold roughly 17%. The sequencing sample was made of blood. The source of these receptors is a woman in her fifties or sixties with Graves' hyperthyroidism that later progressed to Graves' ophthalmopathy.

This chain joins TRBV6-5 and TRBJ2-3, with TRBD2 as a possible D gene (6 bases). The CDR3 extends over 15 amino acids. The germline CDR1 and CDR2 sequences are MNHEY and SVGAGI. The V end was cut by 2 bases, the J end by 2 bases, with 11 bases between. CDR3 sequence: CASSYPGLITDTQYF. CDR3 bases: TGTGCCAGCAGTTACCCGGGACTGATCACAGATACGCAGTATTTT.

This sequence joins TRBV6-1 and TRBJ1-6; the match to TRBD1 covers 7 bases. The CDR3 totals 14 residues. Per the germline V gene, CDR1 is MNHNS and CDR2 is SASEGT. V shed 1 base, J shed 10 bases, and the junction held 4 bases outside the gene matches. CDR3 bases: TGTGCCAGCAGTGAAGAACAGGGGTACTCACCCCTCCACTTT. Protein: CASSEEQGYSPLHF.

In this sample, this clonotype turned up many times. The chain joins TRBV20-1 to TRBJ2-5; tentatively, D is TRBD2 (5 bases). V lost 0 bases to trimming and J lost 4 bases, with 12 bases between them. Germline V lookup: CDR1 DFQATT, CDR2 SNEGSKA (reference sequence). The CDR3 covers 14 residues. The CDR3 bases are TGCAGTGCTAGAGATCTACTAGAGCTAGAGACCCAGTACTTC. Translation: CSARDLLELETQYF.

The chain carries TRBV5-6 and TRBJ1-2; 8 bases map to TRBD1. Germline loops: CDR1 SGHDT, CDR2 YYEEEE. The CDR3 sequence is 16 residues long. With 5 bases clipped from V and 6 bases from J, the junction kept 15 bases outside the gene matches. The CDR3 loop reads CASRSGTGYGKDGYTF. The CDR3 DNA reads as TGTGCCAGCAGGTCCGGGACAGGCTATGGGAAGGATGGCTACACCTTC. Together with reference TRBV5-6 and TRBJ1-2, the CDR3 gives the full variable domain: DAGVTQSPTHLIKTRGQQVTLRCSPKSGHDTVSWYQQALGQGPQFIFQYYEEEERQRGNFPDRFSGHQFPNYSSELNVNALLLGDSALYLCASRSGTGYGKDGYTFGSGTRLTVV.

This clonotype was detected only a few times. CDR3 in DNA: TGCAGCGTTGAAGGGGGTAGCTATGGCTACACCTTC. It encodes CSVEGGSYGYTF. The chain combines TRBV29-1 with TRBJ1-2; D uncertain. Germline CDR1 reads SQVTM; CDR2 reads ANQGSEA. This CDR3 region has 12 residues. The ends were cut back, 1 base at V and 4 bases at J, with 7 bases in the middle.

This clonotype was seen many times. CDR3 amino acids: CSAPGLGGETQYF. The CDR3 region has the DNA TGCAGTGCCCCGGGGCTGGGGGGAGAGACCCAGTACTTC. The chain uses TRBV20-1 and TRBJ2-5, with D possibly being TRBD2 (6 bases). V lost 6 bases and J lost 4, with 15 bases in between. CDR3 size: 13 residues. CDR1 is DFQATT, CDR2 SNEGSKA, per germline (reference sequence).

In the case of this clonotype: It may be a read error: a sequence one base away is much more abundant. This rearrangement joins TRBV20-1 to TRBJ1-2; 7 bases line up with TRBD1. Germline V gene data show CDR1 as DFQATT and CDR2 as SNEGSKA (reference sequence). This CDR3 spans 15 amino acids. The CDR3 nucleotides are TGCAGTGCTAGGCCCCGGGACAGCGGAACTTATGGCCACACCTTC. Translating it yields CSARPRDSGTYGHTF.

CDR3 sequence reads: CASTSRGAGSEKLFF. The CDR3 DNA follows: TGTGCCAGCACCTCTCGGGGGGCGGGTTCTGAAAAACTGTTTTTT. V is TRBV2 and J is TRBJ1-4; a weak D match, TRBD1 (6 bases). From germline, CDR1 is SNHLY and CDR2 FYNNEI. Trimming took 7 bases from V and 7 from J, leaving 19 bases between them. The CDR3 loop spans 15 amino acids.

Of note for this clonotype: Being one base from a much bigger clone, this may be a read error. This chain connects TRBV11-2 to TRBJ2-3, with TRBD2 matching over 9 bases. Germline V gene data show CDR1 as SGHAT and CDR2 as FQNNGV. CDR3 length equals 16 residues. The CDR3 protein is CASSLGGLASSDTQCF. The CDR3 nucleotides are TGTGCCAGCAGCTTGGGGGGACTAGCAAGTTCAGATACGCAGTGTTTT. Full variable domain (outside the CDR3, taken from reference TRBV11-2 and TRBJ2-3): EAGVAQSPRYKIIEKRQSVAFWCNPISGHATLYWYQQILGQGPKLLIQFQNNGVVDDSQLPKDRFSAERLKGVDSTLKIQPAKLEDSAVYLCASSLGGLASSDTQCFGPGTRLTVL.

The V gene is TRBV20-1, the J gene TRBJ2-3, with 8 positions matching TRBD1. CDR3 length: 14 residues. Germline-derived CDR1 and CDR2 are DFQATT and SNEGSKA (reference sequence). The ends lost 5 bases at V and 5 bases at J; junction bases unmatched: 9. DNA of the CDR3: TGCAGTGCTTCAACCCCAGGGGGCCTAGATACGCAGTATTTT. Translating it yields CSASTPGGLDTQYF.

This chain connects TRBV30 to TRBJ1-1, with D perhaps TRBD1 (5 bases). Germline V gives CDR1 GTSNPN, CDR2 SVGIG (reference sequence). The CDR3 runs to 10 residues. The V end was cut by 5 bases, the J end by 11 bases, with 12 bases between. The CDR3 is CAWGGVTAFF. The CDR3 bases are TGTGCCTGGGGGGGGGTTACGGCTTTCTTT.

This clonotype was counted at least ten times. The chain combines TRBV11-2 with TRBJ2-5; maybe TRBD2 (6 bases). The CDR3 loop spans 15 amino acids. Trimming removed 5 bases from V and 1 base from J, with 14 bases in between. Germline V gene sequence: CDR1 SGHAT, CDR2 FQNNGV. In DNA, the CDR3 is TGTGCCAGCAGCACCTTAGCGGTTGGCCAAGAGACCCAGTACTTC. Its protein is CASSTLAVGQETQYF.

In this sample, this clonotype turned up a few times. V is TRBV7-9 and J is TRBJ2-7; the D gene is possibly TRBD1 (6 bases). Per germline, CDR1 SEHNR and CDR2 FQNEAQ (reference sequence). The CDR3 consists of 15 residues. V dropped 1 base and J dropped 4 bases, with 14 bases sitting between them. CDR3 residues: CASSLGQGRLYEQYF. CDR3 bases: TGTGCCAGCAGCTTAGGGCAGGGGCGGTTGTACGAGCAGTACTTC.

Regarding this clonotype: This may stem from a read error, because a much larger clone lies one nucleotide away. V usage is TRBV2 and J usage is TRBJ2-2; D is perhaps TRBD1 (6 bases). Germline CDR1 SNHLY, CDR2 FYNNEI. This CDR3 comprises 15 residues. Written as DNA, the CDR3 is TGTGCCGCCAAATCCGGGACACTGACCACCGGGGAGCCGTTTTTT. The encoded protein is CAAKSGTLTTGEPFF.

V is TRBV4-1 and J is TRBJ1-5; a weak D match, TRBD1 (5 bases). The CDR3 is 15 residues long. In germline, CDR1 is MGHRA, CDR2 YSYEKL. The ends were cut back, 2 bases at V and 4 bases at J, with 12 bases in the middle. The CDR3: CASSQPGTPNQPQHF. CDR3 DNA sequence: TGCGCCAGCAGCCAACCTGGGACCCCGAATCAGCCCCAGCATTTT.

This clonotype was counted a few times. CDR3 bases: TGTGCCAGCAGCCCGTGGCCTAGCACAGATACGCAGTATTTT. Amino acids: CASSPWPSTDTQYF. The V call is TRBV7-6, the J call TRBJ2-3; D uncertain. Germline loops: CDR1 SGHVS, CDR2 FNYEAQ. The CDR3 runs 14 residues. The germline V and J ends were trimmed by 5 bases and 0 bases, with 9 bases remaining between them.

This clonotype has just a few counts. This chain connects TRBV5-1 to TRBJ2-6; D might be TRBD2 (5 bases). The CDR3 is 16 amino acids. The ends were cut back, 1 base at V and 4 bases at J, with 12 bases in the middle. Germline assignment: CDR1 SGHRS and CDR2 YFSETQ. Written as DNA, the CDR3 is TGCGCCAGCAGCTTGTCTGGACTCCTAGGGGCCAACGTCCTGACTTTC. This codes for CASSLSGLLGANVLTF.

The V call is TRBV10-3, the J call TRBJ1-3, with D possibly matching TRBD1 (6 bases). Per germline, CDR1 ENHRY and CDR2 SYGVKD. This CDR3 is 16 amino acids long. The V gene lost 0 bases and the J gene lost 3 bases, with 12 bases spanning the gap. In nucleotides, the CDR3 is TGTGCCATCAGTGAGTCGAACCAGGGGAATGGAAACACCATATATTTT. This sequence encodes CAISESNQGNGNTIYF.

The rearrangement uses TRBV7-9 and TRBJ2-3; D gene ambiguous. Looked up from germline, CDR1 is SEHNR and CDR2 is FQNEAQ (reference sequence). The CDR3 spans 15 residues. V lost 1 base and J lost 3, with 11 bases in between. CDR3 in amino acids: CASSLGGRETDTQYF. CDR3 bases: TGTGCCAGCAGCTTAGGAGGTCGAGAGACAGATACGCAGTATTTT.

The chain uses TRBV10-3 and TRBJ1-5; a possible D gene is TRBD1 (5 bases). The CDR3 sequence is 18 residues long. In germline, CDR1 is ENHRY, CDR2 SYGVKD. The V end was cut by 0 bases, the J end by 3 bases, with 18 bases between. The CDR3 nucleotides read TGTGCCATCAGTGAGTCCTTTTTTGAGTACAGGCACAATCAGCCCCAGCATTTT. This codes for CAISESFFEYRHNQPQHF.

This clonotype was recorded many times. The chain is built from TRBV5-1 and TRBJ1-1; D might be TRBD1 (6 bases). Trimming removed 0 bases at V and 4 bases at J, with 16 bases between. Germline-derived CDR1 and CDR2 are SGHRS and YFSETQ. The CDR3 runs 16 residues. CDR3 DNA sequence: TGCGCCAGCAGCTTGGGACGTACAGGGTCCGGCACTGAAGCTTTCTTT. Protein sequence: CASSLGRTGSGTEAFF.

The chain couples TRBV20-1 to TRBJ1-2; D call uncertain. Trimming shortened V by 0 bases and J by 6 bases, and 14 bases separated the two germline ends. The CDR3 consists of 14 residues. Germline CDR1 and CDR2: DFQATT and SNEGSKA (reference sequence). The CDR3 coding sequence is TGCAGTGCTAGAGAGAAGGGTTTGTTGCATGGCTACACCTTC. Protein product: CSAREKGLLHGYTF.

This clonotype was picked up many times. As DNA, the CDR3 is TGTGCCAGCAGCAGCGAAAGAGACACAGATACGCAGTATTTT. Amino acid sequence: CASSSERDTDTQYF. The V gene is TRBV6-1, the J gene TRBJ2-3; D unresolved. Germline V gives CDR1 MNHNS, CDR2 SASEGT. Trimming removed 6 bases from V and 2 bases from J, with 12 bases in between. The CDR3 spans 14 residues.

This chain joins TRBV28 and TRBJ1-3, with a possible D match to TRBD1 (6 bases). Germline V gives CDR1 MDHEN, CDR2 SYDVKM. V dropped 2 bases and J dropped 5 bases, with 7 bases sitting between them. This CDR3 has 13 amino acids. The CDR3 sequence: CASSLGGRNTIYF. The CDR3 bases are TGTGCCAGCAGTTTAGGGGGCAGAAACACCATATATTTT.

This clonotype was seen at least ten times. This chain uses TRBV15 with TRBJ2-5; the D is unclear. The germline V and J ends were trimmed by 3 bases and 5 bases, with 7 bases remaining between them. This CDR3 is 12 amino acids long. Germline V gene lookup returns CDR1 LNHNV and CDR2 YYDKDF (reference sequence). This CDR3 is CATSRVRETQYF. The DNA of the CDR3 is TGTGCCACCAGCAGGGTTCGGGAGACCCAGTACTTC.

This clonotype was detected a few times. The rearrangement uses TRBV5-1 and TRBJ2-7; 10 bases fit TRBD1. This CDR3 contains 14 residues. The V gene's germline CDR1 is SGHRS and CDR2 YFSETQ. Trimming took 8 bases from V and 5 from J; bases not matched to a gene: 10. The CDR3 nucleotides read TGCGCCAGTAACTACGACAGGGGGCAGAACGAGCAGTACTTC. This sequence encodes CASNYDRGQNEQYF.

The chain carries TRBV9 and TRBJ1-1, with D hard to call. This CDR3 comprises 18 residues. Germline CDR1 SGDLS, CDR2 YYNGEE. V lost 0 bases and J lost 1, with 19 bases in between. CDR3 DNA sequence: TGTGCCAGCAGCGTAGTTATGGGAACGGCCACGAGGAACACTGAAGCTTTCTTT. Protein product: CASSVVMGTATRNTEAFF.